This is a list of T cell receptor beta chains from one sample in a study of cytomegalovirus exposure and HLA in healthy donors. Sequenced by immunoSEQ multiplex PCR; TCRdb stores in-frame clones only, minus some. This sample has around 160,000 clones, with 60% to 80% found just once. The sequenced sample was PBMCs. The source is a woman aged 40 to 49 in good health and CMV-seropositive. The CDR3 runs from the conserved cysteine through the conserved F or W. The D gene is left open where the match is weak. Rows may omit the clone size; those that give it use once, few, many or a size class.

j_gene: TRBJ2-7; abundance: .; v_gene: TRBV9; d_gene: TRBD1; CDR3nt: TGTGCCAGCAGCGTAGGACGCATGGGACAGGGCTACGAGCAGTACTTC; CDR3aa: CASSVGRMGQGYEQYF
j_gene: TRBJ2-7; abundance: once; v_gene: TRBV4-1; d_gene: .; CDR3nt: TGCGCCAGCAGCCAAGTTATTACGGTGGACGAGCAGTACTTC; CDR3aa: CASSQVITVDEQYF
j_gene: TRBJ2-2; abundance: .; v_gene: TRBV7-9; d_gene: TRBD1; CDR3nt: TGTGCCAGCAGCTTACCTTATCCCGGACAGGCAACGAACACCGGGGAGCTGTTTTTT; CDR3aa: CASSLPYPGQATNTGELFF
j_gene: TRBJ2-3; abundance: .; v_gene: TRBV11-3; d_gene: .; CDR3nt: TGTGCCAGCAGCCTAGGGGCTTTAACGGGAGAGACAGATACGCAGTATTTT; CDR3aa: CASSLGALTGETDTQYF
j_gene: TRBJ1-1; abundance: .; v_gene: TRBV2; d_gene: .; CDR3nt: TGTGCCAGCAGTGAAGCGACAGATATGAACACTGAAGCTTTCTTT; CDR3aa: CASSEATDMNTEAFF
j_gene: TRBJ2-3; abundance: .; v_gene: TRBV5-1; d_gene: .; CDR3nt: TGCGCCAGCAGCCGGGACGGGACTCCTTACACAGATACGCAGTATTTT; CDR3aa: CASSRDGTPYTDTQYF
j_gene: TRBJ2-2; abundance: .; v_gene: TRBV5-1; d_gene: TRBD2; CDR3nt: TGCGCCAGCAGCTTGAACGGGGGGGCCGGGGAGCTGTTTTTT; CDR3aa: CASSLNGGAGELFF
j_gene: TRBJ1-2; abundance: .; v_gene: TRBV21-1; d_gene: .; CDR3nt: TGTGCCAGCAGCAGGGGAAGAGGGGGCTCTAACTATGGCTACACCTTC; CDR3aa: CASSRGRGGSNYGYTF
j_gene: TRBJ2-1; abundance: once; v_gene: TRBV7-2; d_gene: TRBD2; CDR3nt: TGTGCCAGCAGCTTTGGACTAGCGGGGGCCTACAATGAGCAGTTCTTC; CDR3aa: CASSFGLAGAYNEQFF
j_gene: TRBJ1-2; abundance: .; v_gene: TRBV5-1; d_gene: TRBD1; CDR3nt: TGCGCCAGCAGCTTCGACAGGGAAGGCTACACCTTC; CDR3aa: CASSFDREGYTF
j_gene: TRBJ1-2; abundance: .; v_gene: TRBV6-4; d_gene: .; CDR3nt: TGTGCCAGCAGACACGACAGCAACTATGGCTACACCTTC; CDR3aa: CASRHDSNYGYTF
j_gene: TRBJ1-1; abundance: once; v_gene: TRBV28; d_gene: .; CDR3nt: TGTGCCAGCAGTTTAGGAGCAGGGGTGAACACTGAAGCTTTCTTT; CDR3aa: CASSLGAGVNTEAFF
j_gene: TRBJ1-4; abundance: .; v_gene: TRBV30; d_gene: TRBD1; CDR3nt: TGTGCCTCCGCAGGGGCGGGACAGACTTATAATGAAAAACTGTTTTTT; CDR3aa: CASAGAGQTYNEKLFF
j_gene: TRBJ2-5; abundance: once; v_gene: TRBV11-3; d_gene: .; CDR3nt: TGTGCCAGCAGCCTAGGAGGCCAAGAGACCCAGTACTTC; CDR3aa: CASSLGGQETQYF
j_gene: TRBJ2-5; abundance: .; v_gene: TRBV1; d_gene: .; CDR3nt: TGCACCAGCAGCCCTACGTATTTTGGAAAGGGACTATTTTGCGGGGAGACCCAGTACTTC; CDR3aa: CTSSPTYFGKGLFCGETQYF
j_gene: TRBJ2-1; abundance: .; v_gene: TRBV9; d_gene: .; CDR3nt: TGTGCCAGCAGCGCCAGGGGCGATCTATCCTACAATGAGCAGTTCTTC; CDR3aa: CASSARGDLSYNEQFF
j_gene: TRBJ2-1; abundance: few; v_gene: TRBV2; d_gene: TRBD2; CDR3nt: TGTGCCAGCAGTGAAGGACTAGCGGGGGATAGCTCCTACAATGAGCAGTTCTTC; CDR3aa: CASSEGLAGDSSYNEQFF
j_gene: TRBJ1-3; abundance: .; v_gene: TRBV2; d_gene: .; CDR3nt: TGTGCCAGCGGACTAGAAGGAGGCTCTGGAAACACCATATATTTT; CDR3aa: CASGLEGGSGNTIYF
j_gene: TRBJ2-4; abundance: .; v_gene: TRBV2; d_gene: .; CDR3nt: TGTGCCAGCAGTGACCCAAACAGGGCCAAAAACATTCAGTACTTC; CDR3aa: CASSDPNRAKNIQYF
j_gene: TRBJ1-1; abundance: few; v_gene: TRBV7-6; d_gene: .; CDR3nt: TGTGCCAGCAGCTTTACCGGGAACACTGAAGCTTTCTTT; CDR3aa: CASSFTGNTEAFF
j_gene: TRBJ1-2; abundance: .; v_gene: TRBV6-5; d_gene: .; CDR3nt: TGTGCCAGCAGTGTTTCTCGAGATTATGGCTACACCTTC; CDR3aa: CASSVSRDYGYTF
j_gene: TRBJ2-3; abundance: .; v_gene: TRBV5-1; d_gene: .; CDR3nt: TGCGCCAGCAGTAGAGGTTCAAGCGATAACACAGATACGCAGTATTTT; CDR3aa: CASSRGSSDNTDTQYF
j_gene: TRBJ2-7; abundance: .; v_gene: TRBV2; d_gene: .; CDR3nt: TGTGCCAGCAGTGAAGCGCTCACAGGACGATACGAGCAGTACTTC; CDR3aa: CASSEALTGRYEQYF
j_gene: TRBJ2-7; abundance: .; v_gene: TRBV5-1; d_gene: .; CDR3nt: TGCGCCAGCAGCTTGGGGGGCTACGAGCAGTACTTC; CDR3aa: CASSLGGYEQYF
j_gene: TRBJ2-2; abundance: .; v_gene: TRBV11-3; d_gene: TRBD2; CDR3nt: TGTGCCAGCAGCTTAGTAGCGGGAGGGAACACCGGGGAGCTGTTTTTT; CDR3aa: CASSLVAGGNTGELFF
j_gene: TRBJ1-2; abundance: .; v_gene: TRBV27; d_gene: .; CDR3nt: TGTGCCAGCAGTTTGTCGGGGGCTAACTATGGCTACACCTTC; CDR3aa: CASSLSGANYGYTF